This is a list of T cell receptor beta chains from one sample in a study of T cell changes during pregnancy in multiple sclerosis. Sequencing was performed with immunoSEQ multiplex PCR; in TCRdb, only in-frame clones are kept and a portion is missing. The sample has about 79,000 clones, around nine tenths seen once. Source: CD4+ T cells from peripheral blood mononuclear cells, taken in the second trimester of pregnancy. These receptors were collected from a female donor with multiple sclerosis, enrolled in a pregnancy study. The CDR3 runs from the conserved cysteine through the conserved F or W. The order of the fields is J gene, D gene, V gene, clone size, CDR3 DNA, CDR3 protein. A D gene is named only where the DNA matches it firmly. The listing skips clone size in some rows; elsewhere it reads once, few, many or a size class.

TRBJ2-3 TRBD1 TRBV4-3 NA TGCGCCAGCAGCCAGGGACAGGGAGGAACAGATACGCAGTATTTT CASSQGQGGTDTQYF
TRBJ2-7 TRBD2 TRBV7-2 NA TGTGCCAGCAGCTTAGTAGCAGCGGGGAGTTCCTACGAGCAGTACTTC CASSLVAAGSSYEQYF
TRBJ1-2 TRBD1 TRBV9 NA TGTGCCAGCAGCCTGGACAGGGGCAGCTATGGCTACACCTTC CASSLDRGSYGYTF
TRBJ2-2 TRBD2 TRBV12-5 once TGTGCTAGTGGTTTAGCGGGGGGGCCCAATTGGAGCACCGGGGAGCTGTTTTTT CASGLAGGPNWSTGELFF
TRBJ2-7 TRBD1 TRBV11-2 NA TGTGCCAGCAGCTTAGATCGCGACAGGGCCTACGAGCAGTACTTC CASSLDRDRAYEQYF
TRBJ1-5 TRBD1 TRBV28 NA TGTGCCAGCACGGACAGGGGACCCCGTCAGCCCCAGCATTTT CASTDRGPRQPQHF
TRBJ1-5 NA TRBV19 NA TGTGCCAGTAGTATAGCGAATCAGCCCCAGCATTTT CASSIANQPQHF
TRBJ2-1 TRBD2 TRBV5-4 NA TGTGCCAGCAGCGTACAGCGGGGGAGCTACAATGAGCAGTTCTTC CASSVQRGSYNEQFF
TRBJ2-7 NA TRBV11-2 once TGTGCCAGCAGCTACTCCGGATTAGCGACCCACCCCTACGAGCAGTACTTC CASSYSGLATHPYEQYF
TRBJ1-2 TRBD1 TRBV29-1 NA TGCAGCGGTTACAGGGGAAACTATGGCTACACCTTC CSGYRGNYGYTF
TRBJ2-2 TRBD2 TRBV15 NA TGTGCCACCAGCAGAGGGGGGACTAGCGGGTTGTCCGGGGAGCTGTTTTTT CATSRGGTSGLSGELFF
TRBJ1-2 NA TRBV15 NA TGTGCCACCAGCAGGTCCCCAGGGGAGGGCGGCTACACCTTC CATSRSPGEGGYTF
TRBJ1-5 TRBD1 TRBV19 NA TGTGCCAGTAACATACGGGACAGGGTTCAGCCCCAGCATTTT CASNIRDRVQPQHF
TRBJ1-1 NA TRBV10-3 NA TGTGCCATCAGTGAGACAGGTGAGGCTTTCTTT CAISETGEAFF
TRBJ2-7 TRBD1 TRBV7-6 NA TGTGCCAGCAGCTTAGCGGGACAGAGCTACGAGCAGTACTTC CASSLAGQSYEQYF
TRBJ2-7 NA TRBV27 NA TGTGCCAGCAGTGCAAGACTAGTCTATATCCACGAGCAGTACTTC CASSARLVYIHEQYF
TRBJ2-3 TRBD2 TRBV5-6 NA TGTGCCAGCAGCCCCCCCTCTAGCGGGTCCCAGTATTTT CASSPPSSGSQYF
TRBJ1-3 NA TRBV18 NA TGTGCCAGCTCACCATCCCTCCAGGGGACCAGCTCTGGAAACACCATATATTTT CASSPSLQGTSSGNTIYF
TRBJ2-7 TRBD2 TRBV7-2 NA TGTGCCAGCGAGATAGCGGGAATGGTTTACGAGCAGTACTTC CASEIAGMVYEQYF
TRBJ2-1 TRBD2 TRBV5-1 NA TGCGCCAGCAGCTTTACTAGCGGGAGGGAAAATGAGCAGTTCTTC CASSFTSGRENEQFF
TRBJ1-1 NA TRBV9 NA TGTGCCAGCAGCGTAGAAATAGGAGGTACCGGCAAAGCTTTCTTT CASSVEIGGTGKAFF
TRBJ1-1 TRBD1 TRBV7-3 NA TGTGCCAGCAGCTTAGGGACAGGGAGGGAAGCTTTCTTT CASSLGTGREAFF
TRBJ1-2 TRBD1 TRBV28 NA TGTGCCAGCACCACAGGGACAGGGGGTTTTGGCTACACCTTC CASTTGTGGFGYTF
TRBJ1-2 TRBD1 TRBV29-1 few TGCAGCGTTGCGAAGGGCGTCAGGGGGAACTATGGCTACACCTTC CSVAKGVRGNYGYTF
TRBJ1-6 NA TRBV28 NA TGTGCCAGCGGACAAACAGGTCGCAATTCACCCCTCCACTTT CASGQTGRNSPLHF
TRBJ1-2 NA TRBV28 NA TGTGCCAGCAGTTTAGGCGGTTATGGCTACACCTTC CASSLGGYGYTF
TRBJ2-1 TRBD2 TRBV6-5 NA TGTGCCAGCAGAGTATTACTAGCGAACAACAATGAGCAGTTCTTC CASRVLLANNNEQFF
TRBJ2-1 TRBD2 TRBV7-2 NA TGTGCCAGCAGCTTTAAATTTGAAGCGGGGGGGTACAATGAGCAGTTCTTC CASSFKFEAGGYNEQFF